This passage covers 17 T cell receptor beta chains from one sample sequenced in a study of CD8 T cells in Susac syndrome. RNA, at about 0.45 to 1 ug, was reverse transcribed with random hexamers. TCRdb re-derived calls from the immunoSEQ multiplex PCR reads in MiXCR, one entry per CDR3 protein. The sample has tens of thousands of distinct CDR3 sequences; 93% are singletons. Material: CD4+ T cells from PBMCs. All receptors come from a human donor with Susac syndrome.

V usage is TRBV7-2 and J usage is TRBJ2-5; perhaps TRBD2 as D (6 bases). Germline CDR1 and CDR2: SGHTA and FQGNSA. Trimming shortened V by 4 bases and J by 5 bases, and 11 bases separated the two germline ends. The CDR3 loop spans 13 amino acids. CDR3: CASSSRGRETQYF. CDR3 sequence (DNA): TGTGCCAGCAGCTCCCGGGGGAGGGAGACCCAGTACTTC.

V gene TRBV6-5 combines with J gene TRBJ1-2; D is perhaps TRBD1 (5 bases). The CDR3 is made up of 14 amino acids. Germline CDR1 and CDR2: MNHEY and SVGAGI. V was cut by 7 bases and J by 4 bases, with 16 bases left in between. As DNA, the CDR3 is TGTGCCAGCAAATCCGGGACTCCTCCCTATGGCTACACCTTC. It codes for CASKSGTPPYGYTF.

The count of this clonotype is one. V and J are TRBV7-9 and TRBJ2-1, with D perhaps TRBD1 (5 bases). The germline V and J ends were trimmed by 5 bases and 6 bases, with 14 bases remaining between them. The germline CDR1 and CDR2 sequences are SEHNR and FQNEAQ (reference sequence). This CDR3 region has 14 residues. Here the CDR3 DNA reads TGTGCCAGCAGCCACCTTACAGGCCTCAATGAGCAGTTCTTC. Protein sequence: CASSHLTGLNEQFF.

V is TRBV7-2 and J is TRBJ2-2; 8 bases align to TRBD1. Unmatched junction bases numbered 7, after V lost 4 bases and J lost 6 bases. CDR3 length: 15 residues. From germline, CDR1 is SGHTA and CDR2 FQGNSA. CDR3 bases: TGTGCCAGCAGCTCAGACAGGGGTATACCCGGGGAGCTGTTTTTT. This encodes CASSSDRGIPGELFF.

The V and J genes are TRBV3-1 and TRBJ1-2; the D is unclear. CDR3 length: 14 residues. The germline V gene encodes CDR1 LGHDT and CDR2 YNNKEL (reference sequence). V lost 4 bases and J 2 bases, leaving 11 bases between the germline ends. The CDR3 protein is CASSRRASNYGYTF. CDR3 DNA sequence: TGTGCCAGCAGCCGACGAGCATCGAACTATGGCTACACCTTC.

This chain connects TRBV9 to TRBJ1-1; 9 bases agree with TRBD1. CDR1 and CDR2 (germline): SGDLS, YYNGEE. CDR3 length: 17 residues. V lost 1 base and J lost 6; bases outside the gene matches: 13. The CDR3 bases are TGTGCCAGCAGCGTAAGTTCCGGACAGGGGATTCGCGCTGAAGCTTTCTTT. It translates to CASSVSSGQGIRAEAFF.

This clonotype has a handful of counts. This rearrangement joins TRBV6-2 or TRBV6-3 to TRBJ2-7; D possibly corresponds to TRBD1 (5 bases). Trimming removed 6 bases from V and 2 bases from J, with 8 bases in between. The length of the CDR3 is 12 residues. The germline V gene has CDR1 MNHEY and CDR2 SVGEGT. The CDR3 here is CASRTAPYEQYF. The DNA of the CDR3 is TGTGCCAGCAGGACAGCCCCCTACGAGCAGTACTTC.

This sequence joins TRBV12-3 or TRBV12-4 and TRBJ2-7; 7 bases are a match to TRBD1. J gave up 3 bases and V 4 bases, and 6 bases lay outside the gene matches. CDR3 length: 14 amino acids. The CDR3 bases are TGTGCCAGCAGTTCCACGGGACAGTACTACGAGCAGTACTTC. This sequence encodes CASSSTGQYYEQYF.

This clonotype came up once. As DNA, the CDR3 is TGCGCCAGCAGCTTGGGAAGGCCAGGGGCGAACTATGGCTACACCTTC. Translation gives CASSLGRPGANYGYTF. The chain carries TRBV5-1 and TRBJ1-2, with D possibly matching TRBD1 (6 bases). Germline CDR1 SGHRS, CDR2 YFSETQ. The CDR3 is made up of 16 amino acids. V lost 0 bases to trimming and J lost 2 bases, with 14 bases between them.

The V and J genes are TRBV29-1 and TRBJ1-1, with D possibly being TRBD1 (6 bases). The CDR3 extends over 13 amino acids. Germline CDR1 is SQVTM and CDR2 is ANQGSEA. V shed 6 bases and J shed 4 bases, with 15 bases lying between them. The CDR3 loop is CSVYRVSSTEAFF. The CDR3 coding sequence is TGCAGCGTATACAGGGTATCGAGCACTGAAGCTTTCTTT.

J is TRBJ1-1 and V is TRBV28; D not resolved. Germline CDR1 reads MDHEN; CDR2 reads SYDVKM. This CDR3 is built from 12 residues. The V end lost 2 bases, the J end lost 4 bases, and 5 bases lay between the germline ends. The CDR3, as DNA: TGTGCCAGCAGTTTAGCGACCACTGAAGCTTTCTTT. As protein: CASSLATTEAFF.

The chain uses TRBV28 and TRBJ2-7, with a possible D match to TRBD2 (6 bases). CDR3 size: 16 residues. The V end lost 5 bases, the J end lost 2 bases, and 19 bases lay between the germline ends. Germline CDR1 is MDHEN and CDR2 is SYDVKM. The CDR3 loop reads CASSPHPGTETYEQYF. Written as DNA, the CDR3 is TGTGCCAGCAGTCCACATCCCGGGACTGAGACCTACGAGCAGTACTTC.

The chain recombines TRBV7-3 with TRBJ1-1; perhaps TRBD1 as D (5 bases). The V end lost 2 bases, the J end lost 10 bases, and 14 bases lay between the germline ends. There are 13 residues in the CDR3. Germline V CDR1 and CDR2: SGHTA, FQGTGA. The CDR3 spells CASSLAYGTGAFF. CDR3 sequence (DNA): TGTGCCAGCAGCTTAGCCTACGGGACGGGAGCTTTCTTT.

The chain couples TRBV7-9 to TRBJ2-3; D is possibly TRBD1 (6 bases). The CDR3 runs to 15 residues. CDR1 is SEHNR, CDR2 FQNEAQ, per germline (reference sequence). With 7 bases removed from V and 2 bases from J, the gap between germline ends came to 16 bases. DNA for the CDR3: TGTGCCAGCAACTCGGCCACAGGGTACACAGATACGCAGTATTTT. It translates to CASNSATGYTDTQYF.

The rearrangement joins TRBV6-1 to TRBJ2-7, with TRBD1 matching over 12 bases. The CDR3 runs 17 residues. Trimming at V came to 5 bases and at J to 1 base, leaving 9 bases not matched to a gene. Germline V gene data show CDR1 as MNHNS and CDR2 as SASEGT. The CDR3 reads CASSRGQGAGMSYEQYF. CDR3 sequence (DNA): TGTGCCAGCAGTAGGGGACAGGGGGCGGGGATGTCCTACGAGCAGTACTTC.

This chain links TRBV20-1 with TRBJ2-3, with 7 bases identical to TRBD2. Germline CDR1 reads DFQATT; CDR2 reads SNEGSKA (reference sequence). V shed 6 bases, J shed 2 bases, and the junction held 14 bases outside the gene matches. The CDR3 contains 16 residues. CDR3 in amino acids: CSAQSGLAENTDTQYF. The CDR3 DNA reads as TGCAGTGCCCAATCGGGCCTAGCGGAGAACACAGATACGCAGTATTTT.

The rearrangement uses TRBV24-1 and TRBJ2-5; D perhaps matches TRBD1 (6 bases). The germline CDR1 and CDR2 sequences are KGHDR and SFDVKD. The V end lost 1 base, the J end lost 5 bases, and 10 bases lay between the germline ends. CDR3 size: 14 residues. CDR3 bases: TGTGCCACCAGTGATTTAGCAGGGGAGGAGACCCAGTACTTC. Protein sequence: CATSDLAGEETQYF.